This T cell receptor (beta chain) was retrieved from a study of cytotoxic CD8 clonotypes in ibrutinib-treated CLL. Findings of the study overall: Clonality (at baseline) was higher than in age-matched healthy donors and tracked circulating CD8+ T-cell counts.

In germline, CDR1 is SGHAT, CDR2 FQNNGV. This CDR3 comprises 14 residues. V was cut by 5 bases and J by 6 bases, with 17 bases left in between. Clones were read by immunoSEQ multiplex PCR, and TCRdb kept only the in-frame ones, dropping some. This sample carries tens of thousands of clones, roughly 70% of them seen once, and the ten largest clones take around 43%. Worth noting for this clone: Antigen unknown.

Sequences were derived from PBMCs, sampled after 12 months of ibrutinib treatment. The J gene is TRBJ2-7, the V gene TRBV11-2, with TRBD1 as a possible D gene (5 bases). This clonotype originated in a human donor with chronic lymphocytic leukemia. CDR3 residues: CASSQEADRGEQYF. The CDR3 nucleotides read TGTGCCAGCAGCCAAGAGGCGGATAGGGGCGAGCAGTACTTC.